This T cell receptor (beta chain) was captured in a study of Ad26.COV2.S vaccination and SARS-CoV-2 variants. Findings of the study overall: Overall T cell responses may have been underestimated by the analyses of TCR breadth and depth. Considerable breadth of spike-specific CD8+ and CD4+ T cell responses has reportedly been documented following vaccination.

Stated treatment: 15 to 20 received Ad26.COV2.S at low or high dose, single or two shots; about five received placebo; per-sample allocation not given. The samples were gathered on day 63 after the first injection of vaccine or placebo. Expression of Wuhan-strain SARS-CoV-2 spike came from the Ad26 vector that formed the vaccine. The method was immunoSEQ multiplex PCR; TCRdb's version includes in-frame clones alone and lacks a portion of them. The sample has fewer than 400,000 clones, around four fifths seen once; the top ten hold about 2.1%. V was pared by 4 bases and J by 1 base, with 14 bases between. The CDR3 covers 14 residues. CDR1 is GTSNPN and CDR2 is SVGIG in the germline V gene (reference sequence). Of note for this clone: What it binds is unknown.

The chain links TRBV30 to TRBJ2-7; unclear D gene. The TCR comes from a person aged 18-65 years who received the Ad26.COV2.S COVID-19 vaccine or a placebo. The source material was peripheral blood, sampled in a trial of Ad26.COV2.S vaccine versus placebo. The CDR3 loop is CAWTPGRRSYEQYF. CDR3 coding DNA: TGTGCCTGGACCCCGGGCAGGCGATCCTACGAGCAGTACTTC.